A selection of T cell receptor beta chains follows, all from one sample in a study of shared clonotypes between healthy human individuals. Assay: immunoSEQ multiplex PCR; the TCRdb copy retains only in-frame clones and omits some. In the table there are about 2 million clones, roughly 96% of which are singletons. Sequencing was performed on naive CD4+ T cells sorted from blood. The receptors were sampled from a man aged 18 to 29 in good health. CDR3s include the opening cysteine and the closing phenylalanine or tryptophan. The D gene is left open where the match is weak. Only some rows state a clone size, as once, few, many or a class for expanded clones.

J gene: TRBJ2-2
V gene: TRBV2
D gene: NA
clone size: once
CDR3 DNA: TGTGCCAGCAGTGGGGACCCCGGGGAGCTGTTTTTT
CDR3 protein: CASSGDPGELFF

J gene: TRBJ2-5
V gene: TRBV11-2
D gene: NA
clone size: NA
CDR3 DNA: TGTGCCAGCAGCTCACGCATTGAGACCCAGTACTTC
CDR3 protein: CASSSRIETQYF

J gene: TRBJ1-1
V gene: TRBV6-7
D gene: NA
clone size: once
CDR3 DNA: TGTGCCAGCAGTTACCCCCCCCTGAACACTGAAGCTTTCTTT
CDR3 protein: CASSYPPLNTEAFF

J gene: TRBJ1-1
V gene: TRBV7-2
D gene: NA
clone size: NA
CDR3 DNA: TGTGCCAGCAGCTTAGTCACAGGAGCGAACACTGAAGCTTTCTTT
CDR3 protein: CASSLVTGANTEAFF

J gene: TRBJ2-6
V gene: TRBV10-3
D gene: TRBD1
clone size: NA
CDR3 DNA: TGTGCCACCACCGGGACAGGGGATCTCGGGGCCAACGTCCTGACTTTC
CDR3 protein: CATTGTGDLGANVLTF

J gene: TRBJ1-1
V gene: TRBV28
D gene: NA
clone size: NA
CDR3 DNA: TGTGCCAGCAGTTTCCGGACAGTTTTAATGAACACTGAAGCTTTCTTT
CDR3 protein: CASSFRTVLMNTEAFF

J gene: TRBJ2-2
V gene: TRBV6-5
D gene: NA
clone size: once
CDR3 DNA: TGTGCCAGCAGTTACGGAGGCGGGGCCCCCGGGGAGCTGTTTTTT
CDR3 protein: CASSYGGGAPGELFF

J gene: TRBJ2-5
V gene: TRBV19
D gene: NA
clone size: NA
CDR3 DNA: TGTGCCACCAGCACAGGAGAGTTCCAGGAGACCCAGTACTTC
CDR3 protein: CATSTGEFQETQYF

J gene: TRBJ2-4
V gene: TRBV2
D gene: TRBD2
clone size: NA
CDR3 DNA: TGTGCCAGCAGTGATCCGTCCAGGGAGGGAAACATTCAGTACTTC
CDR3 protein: CASSDPSREGNIQYF

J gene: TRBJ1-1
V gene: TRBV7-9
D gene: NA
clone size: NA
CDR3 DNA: TGTGCCAGCAGCTTATCTGGGGCGAGGACTGAAGCTTTCTTT
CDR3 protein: CASSLSGARTEAFF

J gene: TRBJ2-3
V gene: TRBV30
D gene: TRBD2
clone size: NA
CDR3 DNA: TGTGCCTGGGGACCAAGGAGACTAGCGGATGCGCGTGATACGCAGTATTTT
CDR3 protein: CAWGPRRLADARDTQYF

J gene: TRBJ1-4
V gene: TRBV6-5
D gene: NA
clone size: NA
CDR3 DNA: TGTGCCAGCAGTTCCCAAGGGGAAAAACTGTTTTTT
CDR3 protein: CASSSQGEKLFF

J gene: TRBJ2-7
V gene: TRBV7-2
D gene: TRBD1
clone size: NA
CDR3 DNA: TGTGCCAGCAGCCGGGACAGGACCTCCTACGAGCAGTACTTC
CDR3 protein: CASSRDRTSYEQYF

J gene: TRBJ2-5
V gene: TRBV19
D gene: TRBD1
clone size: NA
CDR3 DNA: TGTGCCAGTAGGCTGGGACAGGGAGAGTTGGAGACCCAGTACTTC
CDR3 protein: CASRLGQGELETQYF

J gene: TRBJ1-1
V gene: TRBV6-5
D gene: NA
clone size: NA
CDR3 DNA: TGTGCCAGCAGTCCACCGGCGAGGACTGAAGCTTTCTTT
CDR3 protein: CASSPPARTEAFF

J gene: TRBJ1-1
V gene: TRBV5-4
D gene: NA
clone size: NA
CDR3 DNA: TGTGCCAGCAGCTTGGCCGGGCTCGGGAACACTGAAGCTTTCTTT
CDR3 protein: CASSLAGLGNTEAFF

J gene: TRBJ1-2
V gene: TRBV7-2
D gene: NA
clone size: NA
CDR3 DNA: TGTGCCAGCAGCGCGTCGAATCCGTACTATGGCTACACCTTC
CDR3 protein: CASSASNPYYGYTF

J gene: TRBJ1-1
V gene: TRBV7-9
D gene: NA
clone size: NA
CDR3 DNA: TGTGCCAGCAGCCTAGACTTAAACACTGAAGCTTTCTTT
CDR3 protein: CASSLDLNTEAFF

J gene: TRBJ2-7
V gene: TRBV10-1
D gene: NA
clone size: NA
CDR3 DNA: TGCGCCAGCAGTTCGAGCGGTGGCTCCTACGAGCAGTACTTC
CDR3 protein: CASSSSGGSYEQYF

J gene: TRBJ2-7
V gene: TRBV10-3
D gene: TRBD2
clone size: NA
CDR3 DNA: TGTGCCATCGGGCTAGCGGTGACCTACGAGCAGTACTTC
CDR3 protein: CAIGLAVTYEQYF

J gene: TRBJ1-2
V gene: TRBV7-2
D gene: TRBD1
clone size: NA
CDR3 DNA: TGTGCCAGCAGCCCCAGGGACAGCCTAAAGGGCTACACCTTC
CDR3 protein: CASSPRDSLKGYTF

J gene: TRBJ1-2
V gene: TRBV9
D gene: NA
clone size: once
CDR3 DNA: TGTGCCAGCAGCGTAGCCAGCCTAGACGGCTACACCTTC
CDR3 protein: CASSVASLDGYTF

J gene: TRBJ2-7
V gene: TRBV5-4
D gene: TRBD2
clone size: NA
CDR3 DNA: TGTGCCAGCAGCTTGGGGGGAAGTGCGGGAGGGCCTATTCGCTCCTACGAGCAGTACTTC
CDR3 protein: CASSLGGSAGGPIRSYEQYF

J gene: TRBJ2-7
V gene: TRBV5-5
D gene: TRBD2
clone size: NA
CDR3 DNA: TGTGCCAGCAGCTCTGCTCTAGCGGAGAAAACCTACGAGCAGTACTTC
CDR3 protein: CASSSALAEKTYEQYF

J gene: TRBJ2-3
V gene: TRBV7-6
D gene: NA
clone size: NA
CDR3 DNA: TGTGCCAGCTTCCAAGGGGGGGAGATCGGCGGGTCTAGCACAGATACGCAGTATTTT
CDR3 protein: CASFQGGEIGGSSTDTQYF

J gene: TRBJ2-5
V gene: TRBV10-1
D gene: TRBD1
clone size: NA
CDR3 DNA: TGCGCCAGCAGCTCTGGACAGGGCCGGCAAGAGACCCAGTACTTC
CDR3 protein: CASSSGQGRQETQYF

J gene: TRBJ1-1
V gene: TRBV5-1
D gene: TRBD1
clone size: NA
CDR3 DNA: TGCGCCAGCAGCACTGAACCGGACAGGGCTGAAGCTTTCTTT
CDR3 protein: CASSTEPDRAEAFF

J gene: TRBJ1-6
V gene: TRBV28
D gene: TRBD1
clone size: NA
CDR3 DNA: TGTGCCAGCAGTACCGGGACAGGGTCTTCACCCCTCCACTTT
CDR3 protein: CASSTGTGSSPLHF

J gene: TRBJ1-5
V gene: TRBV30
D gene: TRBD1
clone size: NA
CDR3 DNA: TGTGCCTGGAGTGTGGCCGGGACAGGGATAAATCAGCCCCAGCATTTT
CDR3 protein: CAWSVAGTGINQPQHF

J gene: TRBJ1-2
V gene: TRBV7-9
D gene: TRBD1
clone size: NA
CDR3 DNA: TGTGCCAGCAGCTTGGGACAGGGGGTTTATGGCTACACCTTC
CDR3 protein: CASSLGQGVYGYTF

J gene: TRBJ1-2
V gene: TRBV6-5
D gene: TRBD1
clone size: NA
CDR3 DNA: TGTGCCAGCAGCCTTGGACAGGGGCTGTCTGGCTACACCTTC
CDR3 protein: CASSLGQGLSGYTF

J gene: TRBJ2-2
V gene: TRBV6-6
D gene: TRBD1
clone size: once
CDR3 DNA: TGTGCCAGCAGTCTAGGACGGACAGGGTCCACCGGGGAGCTGTTTTTT
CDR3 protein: CASSLGRTGSTGELFF

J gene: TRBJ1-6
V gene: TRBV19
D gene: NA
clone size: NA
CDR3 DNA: TGTGCCAGTAGTTCCGGGGGGGAAATTGGTTCACCCCTCCACTTT
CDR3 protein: CASSSGGEIGSPLHF

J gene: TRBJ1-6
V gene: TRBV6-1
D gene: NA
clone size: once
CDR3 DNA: TGTGCCAGCAGTGAATCCGTGGGGGGGCCCTATAATTCACCCCTCCACTTT
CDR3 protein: CASSESVGGPYNSPLHF

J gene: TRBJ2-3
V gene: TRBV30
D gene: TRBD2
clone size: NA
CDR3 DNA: TGTGCCTGGAGTGTAGTGGCGGGAGAGTCCACAGATACGCAGTATTTT
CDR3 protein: CAWSVVAGESTDTQYF

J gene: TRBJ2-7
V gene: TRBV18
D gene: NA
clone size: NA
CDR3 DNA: TGTGCCAGCTCACCTTTCTCTGGGGGCGCGGGTGTCCGGGGACTCTCCTACGAGCAGTACTTC
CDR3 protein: CASSPFSGGAGVRGLSYEQYF

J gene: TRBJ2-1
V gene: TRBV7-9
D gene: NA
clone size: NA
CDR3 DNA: TGTGCCAGCAGTCAAAGGTGGGGTACTGACAATGAGCAGTTCTTC
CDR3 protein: CASSQRWGTDNEQFF

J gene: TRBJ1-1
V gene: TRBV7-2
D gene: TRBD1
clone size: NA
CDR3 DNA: TGTGCCAGCAGTCAAGGACAGGGGACTGAAGCTTTCTTT
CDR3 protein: CASSQGQGTEAFF

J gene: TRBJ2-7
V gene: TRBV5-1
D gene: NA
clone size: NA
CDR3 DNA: TGCGCCAGCAGCTTGGAACCGGGAGCGGTCTACGAGCAGTACTTC
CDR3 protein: CASSLEPGAVYEQYF

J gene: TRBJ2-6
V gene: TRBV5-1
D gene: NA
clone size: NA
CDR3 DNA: TGCGCCAGCAGCTTGGAGGGTACTGGGGCCAACGTCCTGACTTTC
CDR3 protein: CASSLEGTGANVLTF

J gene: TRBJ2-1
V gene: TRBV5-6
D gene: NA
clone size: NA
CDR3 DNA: TGTGCCAGCAGCCTTGGGACTGTTTACAATGAGCAGTTCTTC
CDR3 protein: CASSLGTVYNEQFF

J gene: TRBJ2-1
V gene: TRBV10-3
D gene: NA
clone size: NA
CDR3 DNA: TGTGCCATCAGTGAGGATGGCCAAGGGATGTCGTTCTTC
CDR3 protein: CAISEDGQGMSFF

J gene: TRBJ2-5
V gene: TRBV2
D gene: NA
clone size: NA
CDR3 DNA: TGTGCCAGCAGTGTAGTCTCTGAGACCCAGTACTTC
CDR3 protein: CASSVVSETQYF

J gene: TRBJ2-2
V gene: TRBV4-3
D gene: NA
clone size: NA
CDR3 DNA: TGCGCCAGCAGCCAAGATACAGGGAAGAACACCGGGGAGCTGTTTTTT
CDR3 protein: CASSQDTGKNTGELFF

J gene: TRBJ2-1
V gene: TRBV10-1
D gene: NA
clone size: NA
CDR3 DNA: TGCGCCAGCAGTGAGTCGATTGGGTTATCCTACAATGAGCAGTTCTTC
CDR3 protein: CASSESIGLSYNEQFF

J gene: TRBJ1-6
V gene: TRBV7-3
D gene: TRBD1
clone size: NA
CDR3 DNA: TGTGCCAGCAGCGCCGGACAGGCTTCACCCCTCCACTTT
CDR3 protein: CASSAGQASPLHF

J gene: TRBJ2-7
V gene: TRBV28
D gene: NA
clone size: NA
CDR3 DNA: TGTGCCAGCAGTTTCAGCCTAGCGAGGTCCTACGAGCAGTACTTC
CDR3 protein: CASSFSLARSYEQYF

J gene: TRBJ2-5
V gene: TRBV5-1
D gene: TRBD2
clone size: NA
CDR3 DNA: TGCGCCAGCAGCTTGGCCCCTAGCGGGGAGTCGGAGACCCAGTACTTC
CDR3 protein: CASSLAPSGESETQYF

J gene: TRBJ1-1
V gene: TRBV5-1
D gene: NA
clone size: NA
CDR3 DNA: TGCGCCAGCAGCTTGGTCGGGGGCCTCATGAACACTGAAGCTTTCTTT
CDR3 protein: CASSLVGGLMNTEAFF

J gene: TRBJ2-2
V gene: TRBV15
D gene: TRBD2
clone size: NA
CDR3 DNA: TGTGCCACCGAGATAGCGGGAGAGAACACCGGGGAGCTGTTTTTT
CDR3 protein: CATEIAGENTGELFF

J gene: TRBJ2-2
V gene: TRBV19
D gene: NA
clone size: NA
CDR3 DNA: TGTGCCAGTTCGACAACGAACACCGGGGAGCTGTTTTTT
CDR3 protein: CASSTTNTGELFF

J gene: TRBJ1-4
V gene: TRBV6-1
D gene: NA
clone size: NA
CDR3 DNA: TGTGCCAGCAGTGACTGGGGGGGAGGGGGTAATGAAAAACTGTTTTTT
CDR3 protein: CASSDWGGGGNEKLFF